This paragraph covers one T cell receptor beta chain sequence. The antigen remains unidentified. A much larger clone lies one base from this, so it may be a read error. The CDR3 runs 15 residues. With V trimmed by 4 bases and J by 4 bases, 5 bases remained unmatched. Germline CDR1 is SGHTA and CDR2 is FQGNSA. It was genomic DNA that served as the template for profiling TCR beta VDJ and CDR3. TCRdb reanalysed the reads using MiXCR and keeps one entry per CDR3 protein. The sample shows about half a million distinct CDR3 sequences, around 30% of them seen only once. This sample was taken from a study of CD8+CD57+ T cells in acquired aplastic anemia. The study, taken as a whole, reports: Common to patients and controls were roughly 30 CD8+ CDR3 sequences.

Patients chosen for sequencing had shown CD8+CD57+ cell expansion by flow cytometry. The diagnosis in all patients was severe acquired aplastic anemia. The sequenced sample was sorted CD4+, CD8+, or CD8+CD57+ T cells (not recorded which) from PBMCs. The receptor was derived from a human donor with aplastic anemia. This chain joins TRBV7-2 and TRBJ2-7, with 12 positions matching TRBD1. The CDR3, as DNA: TGTGCCAGCAGCTGGGGACAGGGGGCGCCTTACGAGCAGTACTTC. Its protein is CASSWGQGAPYEQYF.